These 5 T cell receptor beta chains were sequenced from one sample in a study of vaccination and CD4 T cells after COVID-19. No antigen is known for these receptors. The Oncomine TCR Beta short-read assay was what sequenced the DNA obtained from cultured CD4+ T cells. TCRdb redid the calling of the PCR reads with MiXCR, one entry per CDR3 protein. The table includes some 12,000 distinct CDR3 sequences, 58% detected once. Treatment denoted: 10-day PBMC culture with coronavirus spike peptide pools or control peptides (ViraFEST assay). The sequencing input was CD4+ T cells from blood, cultured in vitro. The receptors come from a human donor who had recovered from COVID-19.

The chain recombines TRBV27 with TRBJ1-5, with 9 bases lining up with TRBD1. The V and J ends lost 6 bases and 7 bases, in that order; junction bases with no gene match: 7. The CDR3 is made up of 14 amino acids. Germline CDR1 reads MNHEY; CDR2 reads SMNVEV (reference sequence). The CDR3 spells CASSADRGNQPQHF. As DNA, the CDR3 is TGTGCCAGCAGCGCTGACAGGGGGAACCAGCCCCAGCATTTT.

This chain connects TRBV27 to TRBJ1-1, with D hard to call. Germline V lookup: CDR1 MNHEY, CDR2 SMNVEV (reference sequence). The CDR3 extends over 13 amino acids. Trimming removed 6 bases at V and 3 bases at J, with 11 bases between. Here the CDR3 reads CASSSTPHTEAFF. In nucleotides, the CDR3 is TGTGCCAGCAGCTCTACGCCGCACACTGAAGCTTTCTTT.

V gene TRBV18 combines with J gene TRBJ1-2, with no clear D. The CDR3 length is 13 residues. Trimming shortened V by 1 base and J by 4 bases, and 7 bases separated the two germline ends. CDR1 and CDR2 (germline): KGHSH, LQKENI. CDR3 sequence reads: CASSPHESYGYTF. The CDR3 DNA follows: TGTGCCAGCTCACCACACGAGTCCTATGGCTACACCTTC.

This rearrangement joins TRBV6-5 to TRBJ2-4; 11 bases are a match to TRBD2. The CDR3 loop spans 16 amino acids. The trim removed 0 bases at V and 3 bases at J, leaving 1 base unmatched. Per germline, CDR1 MNHEY and CDR2 SVGAGI. For the CDR3, the DNA is TGTGCCAGCAGTTACTCGCTAGCGGGGGGCAAAAACATTCAGTACTTC. The encoded protein is CASSYSLAGGKNIQYF.

For this clonotype: At one of its ends the junction is not consistent with the germline gene, which may arise from a read error. The chain uses TRBV6-1 and TRBJ2-1; 10 nucleotides line up with TRBD2. The CDR3 length is 14 residues. CDR1 is MNHNS and CDR2 is SASEGT in the germline V gene. CDR3 residues: CAISGRTSGNEQFF. In nucleotides, the CDR3 is TGTGCCATCAGTGGGCGGACTAGCGGTAATGAGCAGTTCTTC.